Below, 22 T cell receptor beta chains from the same sample are listed, as sequenced in a study of blood T cell repertoires in COVID-19. The data were produced by immunoSEQ multiplex PCR, yet TCRdb's version contains in-frame clones alone and is incomplete. The table lists about 360,000 clones, 86% of them singletons. The sequencing sample was made of peripheral blood. The receptors derive from a woman in her fifties or sixties with COVID-19, enrolled during active disease.

The rearrangement joins TRBV4-1 to TRBJ1-2; no firm D call. CDR1 and CDR2 (germline): MGHRA, YSYEKL. There are 15 residues in the CDR3. V gave up 3 bases and J gave up 0 bases, with 11 bases separating them. The CDR3 region is CASSQEEVSNYGYTF. As DNA, the CDR3 is TGCGCCAGCAGCCAGGAGGAGGTGTCTAACTATGGCTACACCTTC.

The chain uses TRBV2 and TRBJ2-6; 7 nucleotides agree with TRBD1. The CDR3 runs to 18 residues. J gave up 0 bases and V 4 bases, and 9 bases lay outside the gene matches. The germline V gene has CDR1 SNHLY and CDR2 FYNNEI. CDR3 DNA sequence: TGTGCCAGCAGTGCGGGCCTAGACAGGGCCTCTGGGGCCAACGTCCTGACTTTC. It is translated as CASSAGLDRASGANVLTF.

The rearrangement uses TRBV12-5 and TRBJ2-5, with 7 nucleotides matching TRBD2. Germline V gene sequence: CDR1 LGHNT, CDR2 FRNRAP. V was clipped by 6 bases and J by 5 bases; unmatched bases: 9. CDR3 length: 14 residues. The CDR3 DNA reads as TGTGCTAGTGGCCCTAGTGGGGGAGGGGAGACCCAGTACTTC. Its protein product is CASGPSGGGETQYF.

This clone came up once. V gene TRBV7-9 combines with J gene TRBJ1-1; 8 nucleotides align to TRBD1. V was pared by 5 bases and J by 1 base, with 9 bases of the junction left unmatched. The CDR3 runs to 16 residues. Germline loops: CDR1 SEHNR, CDR2 FQNEAQ (reference sequence). CDR3 in amino acids: CASSQRPGQENTEAFF. The DNA for the CDR3 is TGTGCCAGCAGCCAACGTCCGGGACAGGAGAACACTGAAGCTTTCTTT.

This chain uses TRBV6-5 with TRBJ1-4; a possible D gene is TRBD1 (6 bases). In germline, CDR1 is MNHEY, CDR2 SVGAGI. The V gene lost 8 bases and the J gene lost 4 bases, with 14 bases spanning the gap. The CDR3 runs to 14 residues. This CDR3 reads CASCRTAHNEKLFF. The CDR3, as DNA: TGTGCCAGCTGCCGGACAGCCCATAATGAAAAACTGTTTTTT.

V usage is TRBV9 and J usage is TRBJ1-1; D is unresolved. This CDR3 has 14 amino acids. Trimming removed 4 bases from V and 6 bases from J, with 16 bases in between. The germline gives CDR1 SGDLS, CDR2 YYNGEE. CDR3 sequence (DNA): TGTGCCAGCAGCCCCAGGAACCCGCCGGCTGAAGCTTTCTTT. This gives the protein CASSPRNPPAEAFF.

This chain connects TRBV18 to TRBJ2-3; D not certain. The CDR3 extends over 15 amino acids. The V gene's germline CDR1 is KGHSH and CDR2 LQKENI. V was clipped by 0 bases and J by 2 bases, with 9 bases between them. Here the CDR3 DNA reads TGTGCCAGCTCACCACCGGGCCTGCCCACAGATACGCAGTATTTT. It is translated as CASSPPGLPTDTQYF.

This clone was recorded only once. In DNA form, the CDR3 reads TGTGCCAGTAGTATAAGGGAGGCCACTGAAGCTTTCTTT. Amino acid sequence: CASSIREATEAFF. The chain combines TRBV19 with TRBJ1-1; no clear D gene. From germline, CDR1 is LNHDA and CDR2 SQIVND (reference sequence). V was cut by 2 bases and J by 4 bases, with 8 bases left in between. This CDR3 is built from 13 residues.

The rearrangement uses TRBV11-2 and TRBJ2-7, with TRBD2 matching 14 bases. This CDR3 region has 16 residues. V lost 8 bases to trimming and J lost 4 bases; unmatched junction nucleotides: 10. CDR1 and CDR2 (germline): SGHAT, FQNNGV. The CDR3 reads CASVLLTSGGEYEQYF. DNA for the CDR3: TGTGCCAGCGTCCTCTTGACTAGCGGGGGGGAGTACGAGCAGTACTTC. Together with reference TRBV11-2 and TRBJ2-7, the CDR3 gives the full variable domain: EAGVAQSPRYKIIEKRQSVAFWCNPISGHATLYWYQQILGQGPKLLIQFQNNGVVDDSQLPKDRFSAERLKGVDSTLKIQPAKLEDSAVYLCASVLLTSGGEYEQYFGPGTRLTVT.

This clone was recorded only once. The chain joins TRBV7-3 to TRBJ1-6; tentative D call: TRBD1 (6 bases). The CDR3 loop spans 15 amino acids. V lost 1 base to trimming and J lost 7 bases, with 11 bases between them. Germline CDR1 reads SGHTA; CDR2 reads FQGTGA. This chain's CDR3 is CASSLRYRANSPLHF. The CDR3 DNA follows: TGTGCCAGCAGCTTAAGGTACAGGGCAAATTCACCCCTCCACTTT.

The V and J genes are TRBV18 and TRBJ2-7; D ambiguous. Germline V lookup: CDR1 KGHSH, CDR2 LQKENI. V lost 4 bases and J lost 5, with 15 bases in between. This CDR3 is 14 amino acids long. Written as DNA, the CDR3 is TGTGCCAGCTCACTGACTTCTCCACCGGACGAGCAGTACTTC. Its protein is CASSLTSPPDEQYF.

V gene TRBV19 combines with J gene TRBJ2-1, with D uncertain. The CDR3 length is 15 residues. V dropped 6 bases and J dropped 2 bases, with 14 bases sitting between them. Germline V lookup: CDR1 LNHDA, CDR2 SQIVND (reference sequence). CDR3 protein: CASRVQFPAYNEQFF. CDR3 coding DNA: TGTGCCAGTAGGGTACAGTTCCCTGCCTACAATGAGCAGTTCTTC. The full variable domain, with the rest looked up from reference TRBV19 and TRBJ2-1, is DGGITQSPKYLFRKEGQNVTLSCEQNLNHDAMYWYRQDPGQGLRLIYYSQIVNDFQKGDIAEGYSVSREKKESFPLTVTSAQKNPTAFYLCASRVQFPAYNEQFFGPGTRLTVL.

This chain uses TRBV13 with TRBJ2-5; TRBD1 matches 8 bases. In germline, CDR1 is PRHDT, CDR2 FYEKMQ (reference sequence). The CDR3 has 14 residues. V dropped 0 bases and J dropped 6; count of bases not matched to a gene: 3. CDR3 sequence reads: CASSLGQGGKTQYF. The CDR3 region has the DNA TGTGCCAGCAGCTTAGGACAGGGGGGAAAGACCCAGTACTTC.

This clone was seen once. V and J are TRBV2 and TRBJ2-5, with TRBD2 identical over 12 bases. Germline-derived CDR1 and CDR2 are SNHLY and FYNNEI. J gave up 4 bases and V 6 bases, and 9 bases lay outside the gene matches. CDR3 length equals 16 residues. CDR3 in amino acids: CASRRASGGARETQYF. The CDR3 DNA is TGTGCCAGCAGGAGGGCTAGCGGGGGGGCTAGAGAGACCCAGTACTTC.

The CDR3, as DNA: TGTGCCAGCAGCTTAGCAGGGGACAGTGGGCGGCAGTACTTC. This encodes CASSLAGDSGRQYF. The genes are TRBV7-9 and TRBJ2-7; TRBD1 matches 7 bases. CDR3 length: 14 amino acids. The germline V gene has CDR1 SEHNR and CDR2 FQNEAQ (reference sequence). The V and J ends lost 0 bases and 9 bases, in that order; junction bases with no gene match: 8. The entire variable domain, with the rest obtained from reference TRBV7-9 and TRBJ2-7, is as follows: DTGVSQNPRHKITKRGQNVTFRCDPISEHNRLYWYRQTLGQGPEFLTYFQNEAQLEKSRLLSDRFSAERPKGSFSTLEIQRTEQGDSAMYLCASSLAGDSGRQYFGPGTRLTVT.

In its sample, this clone was seen once. J is TRBJ2-1 and V is TRBV9; TRBD2 agrees at 7 bases. CDR1 and CDR2 from the germline V gene are SGDLS and YYNGEE. CDR3 length equals 16 residues. V lost 2 bases to trimming and J lost 5 bases; unmatched junction nucleotides: 10. CDR3 sequence reads: CASSVTGTKNDNEQFF. The CDR3 DNA is TGTGCCAGCAGCGTCACCGGGACTAAGAATGACAATGAGCAGTTCTTC.

This sequence joins TRBV12-3 or TRBV12-4 and TRBJ2-3; D unclear. The V and J ends lost 3 bases and 1 base respectively, with 5 bases between them. This CDR3 has 13 amino acids. CDR3 loop: CASSLSGTDTQYF. The CDR3 coding sequence is TGTGCCAGCAGTTTGAGTGGCACAGATACGCAGTATTTT.

The chain uses TRBV6-5 and TRBJ1-6, with a possible D match to TRBD1 (6 bases). Trimming pared 4 bases from V and 7 bases from J, leaving 11 bases between. This CDR3 spans 14 amino acids. Germline V lookup: CDR1 MNHEY, CDR2 SVGAGI. CDR3 DNA: TGTGCCAGCAGTTGGGACATCCGAAATTCACCCCTCCACTTT. Translated, it gives CASSWDIRNSPLHF.

The chain recombines TRBV10-3 with TRBJ1-1, with D perhaps TRBD1 (6 bases). The CDR3 is made up of 14 amino acids. Germline V lookup: CDR1 ENHRY, CDR2 SYGVKD. Trimming removed 3 bases at V and 1 base at J, with 9 bases between. The CDR3 region has the DNA TGTGCCATCAGTGACTTACAGGGGAACACTGAAGCTTTCTTT. Translating gives CAISDLQGNTEAFF.

The chain recombines TRBV3-1 (or the pseudogene TRBV3-2) with TRBJ2-3; 9 bases agree with TRBD2. With V trimmed by 4 bases and J by 0 bases, 5 bases remained unmatched. The CDR3 covers 16 residues. In germline, CDR1 is LGHDT, CDR2 YNNKEL (reference sequence). CDR3 residues: CASSPGLATSTDTQYF. For the CDR3, the DNA is TGTGCCAGCAGCCCAGGACTAGCGACGAGCACAGATACGCAGTATTTT.

The chain carries TRBV18 and TRBJ1-6; TRBD1 matches at 7 bases. There are 15 residues in the CDR3. Germline V gives CDR1 KGHSH, CDR2 LQKENI. V lost 3 bases and J lost 7; bases outside the gene matches: 6. CDR3 residues: CASSPDARGNSPLHF. DNA for the CDR3: TGTGCCAGCTCACCGGATGCCAGGGGGAATTCACCCCTCCACTTT.

The rearrangement links TRBV18 to TRBJ2-1, with D possibly matching TRBD1 (6 bases). Per the germline V gene, CDR1 is KGHSH and CDR2 is LQKENI. The V end was cut by 7 bases, the J end by 3 bases, with 13 bases between. The CDR3 length is 14 residues. CDR3 sequence (DNA): TGTGCCAGCTTGACAGGCGAACTCTACAATGAGCAGTTCTTC. Its translation: CASLTGELYNEQFF.